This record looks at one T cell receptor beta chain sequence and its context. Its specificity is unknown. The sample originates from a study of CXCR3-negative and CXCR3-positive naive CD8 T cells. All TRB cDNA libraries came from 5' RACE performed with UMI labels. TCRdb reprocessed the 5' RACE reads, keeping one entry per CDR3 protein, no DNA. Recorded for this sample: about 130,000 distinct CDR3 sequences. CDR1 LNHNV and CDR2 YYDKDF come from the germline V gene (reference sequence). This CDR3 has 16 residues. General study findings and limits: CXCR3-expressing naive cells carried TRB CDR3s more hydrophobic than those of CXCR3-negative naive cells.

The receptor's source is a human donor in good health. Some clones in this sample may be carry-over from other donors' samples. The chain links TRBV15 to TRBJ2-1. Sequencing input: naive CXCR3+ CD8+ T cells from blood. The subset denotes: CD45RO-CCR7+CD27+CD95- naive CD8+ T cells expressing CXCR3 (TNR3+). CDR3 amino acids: CATSRTQREIYNEQFF.